This T cell receptor (beta chain) was sequenced during a study of T cells in Graves' hyperthyroidism and ophthalmopathy. Notes on the study in general: Ophthalmopathy was predicted by the model a median of roughly 6.7 months ahead of onset.

This clonotype was counted ten times or more. Its antigen is not identified. This CDR3 has 13 amino acids. Trimming removed 10 bases at V and 1 base at J, with 13 bases between. Germline loops: CDR1 SGHVS, CDR2 FNYEAQ. Amplified regions were TCR beta CDR3 sequences from RNA transcripts. The HTBI primer set served for first-round RT-PCR of the TCR CDR3. From the multiplex PCR reads, TCRdb called clonotypes with MiXCR, one entry per CDR3 protein. In the table there are 400,000 or so distinct CDR3 sequences, around 13% of which are singletons. A patient was excluded if there was uncontrolled infection, other autoimmune disease, pregnancy or lactation. Used for diagnoses were clinical symptoms, serum thyroxine and TRAb, thyroid ultrasound and orbital computed tomography.

Source material: blood. The chain employs TRBV7-6 and TRBJ1-1; D uncertain. This clonotype originated in a woman aged 25 to 39 with Graves' ophthalmopathy. Here the CDR3 DNA reads TGTGCCATTCGACCACAGCCGAACACTGAAGCTTTCTTT. This sequence encodes CAIRPQPNTEAFF.